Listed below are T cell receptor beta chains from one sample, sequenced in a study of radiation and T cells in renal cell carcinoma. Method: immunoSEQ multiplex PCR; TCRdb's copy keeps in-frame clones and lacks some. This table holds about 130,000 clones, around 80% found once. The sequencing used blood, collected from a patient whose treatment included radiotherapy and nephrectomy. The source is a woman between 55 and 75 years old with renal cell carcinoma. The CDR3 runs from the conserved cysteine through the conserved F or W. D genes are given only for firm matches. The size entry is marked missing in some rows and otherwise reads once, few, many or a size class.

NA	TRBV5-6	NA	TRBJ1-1	CASSRVFGTEAFF	TGTGCCAGCAGCCGGGTGTTTGGCACTGAAGCTTTCTTT
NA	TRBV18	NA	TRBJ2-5	CASSPPAFGETQYF	TGTGCCAGCTCACCACCAGCTTTTGGAGAGACCCAGTACTTC
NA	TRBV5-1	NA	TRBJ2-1	CASKKTGTEGYNEQFF	TGCGCCAGCAAAAAAACCGGGACTGAGGGATACAATGAGCAGTTCTTC
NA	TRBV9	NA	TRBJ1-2	CASSVAGNLYGYTF	TGTGCCAGCAGCGTCGCAGGGAACCTCTATGGCTACACCTTC
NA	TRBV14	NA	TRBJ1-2	CASSQIPGEVNGYTF	TGTGCCAGCAGCCAGATCCCAGGGGAAGTAAACGGCTACACCTTC
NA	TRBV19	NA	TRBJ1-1	CASATNQGRTEAFF	TGTGCCAGCGCGACTAACCAGGGACGGACTGAAGCTTTCTTT
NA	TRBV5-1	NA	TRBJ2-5	CASSLAMGSETQYF	TGCGCCAGCAGCCTGGCGATGGGGTCAGAGACCCAGTACTTC
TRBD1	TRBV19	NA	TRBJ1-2	CASSRSTGGADGYTF	TGTGCCAGTAGTAGATCGACAGGGGGCGCGGATGGCTACACCTTC
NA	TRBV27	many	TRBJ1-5	CASSLFGGRSNQPQHF	TGTGCCAGCAGTTTGTTCGGGGGGCGTAGCAATCAGCCCCAGCATTTT
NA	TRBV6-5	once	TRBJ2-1	CASSPRGASYNEQFF	TGTGCCAGCAGTCCACGGGGGGCCTCCTACAATGAGCAGTTCTTC
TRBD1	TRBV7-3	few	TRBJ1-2	CASSPTGGYGYTF	TGTGCCAGCAGTCCTACAGGGGGCTATGGCTACACCTTC
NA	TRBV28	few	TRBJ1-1	CASPSGTEAFF	TGTGCCAGCCCATCGGGGACTGAAGCTTTCTTT
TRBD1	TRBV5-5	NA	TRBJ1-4	CASSSAPTRGRNEKLFF	TGTGCCAGCAGCTCAGCCCCGACCAGGGGGCGGAATGAAAAACTGTTTTTT
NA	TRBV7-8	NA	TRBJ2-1	CASRSEAAYNEQFF	TGTGCCAGCCGCAGTGAAGCGGCGTACAATGAGCAGTTCTTC
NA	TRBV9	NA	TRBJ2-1	CASSARGDLYNEQFF	TGTGCCAGCAGCGCCAGGGGGGACCTATACAATGAGCAGTTCTTC
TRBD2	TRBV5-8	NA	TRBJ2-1	CASSSVGAGGLYNEQFF	TGTGCCAGCAGCTCCGTGGGGGCGGGAGGACTCTACAATGAGCAGTTCTTC
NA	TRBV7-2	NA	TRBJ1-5	CASSLGVGEAKPQHF	TGTGCCAGCAGCTTAGGGGTTGGAGAGGCCAAGCCCCAGCATTTT
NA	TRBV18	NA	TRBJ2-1	CASSPGAGLYNEQFF	TGTGCCAGCTCACCAGGGGCGGGGCTTTACAATGAGCAGTTCTTC
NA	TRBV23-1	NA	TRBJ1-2	CASSQSGGGINYGYTF	TGCGCCAGCAGTCAATCCGGAGGAGGCATAAACTATGGCTACACCTTC
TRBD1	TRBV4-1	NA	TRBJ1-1	CASSQTGTGSNTEAFF	TGCGCCAGCAGCCAGACTGGGACAGGGAGTAACACTGAAGCTTTCTTT
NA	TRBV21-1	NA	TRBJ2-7	CASSKKETRIDEQYF	TGTGCCAGCAGCAAAAAAGAGACTAGGATTGACGAGCAGTACTTC
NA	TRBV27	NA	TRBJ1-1	CASSLSVDTEAFF	TGTGCCAGCAGTTTATCGGTAGATACTGAAGCTTTCTTT
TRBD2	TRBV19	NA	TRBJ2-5	CASRSSGRGEETQYF	TGTGCCAGTAGATCCAGTGGGAGGGGCGAAGAGACCCAGTACTTC
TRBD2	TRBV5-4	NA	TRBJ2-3	CASSLVTSGRGADTQYF	TGTGCCAGCAGCTTGGTGACTAGCGGGAGGGGTGCAGATACGCAGTATTTT
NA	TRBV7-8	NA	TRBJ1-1	CASSRGGVMNTEAFF	TGTGCCAGCAGCCGCGGGGGGGTCATGAACACTGAAGCTTTCTTT
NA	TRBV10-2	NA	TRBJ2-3	CASSESMDNARGTDTQYF	TGCGCCAGCAGTGAGTCTATGGACAACGCAAGGGGCACAGATACGCAGTATTTT
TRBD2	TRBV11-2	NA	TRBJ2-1	CASSLVAGWYDEQFF	TGTGCCAGCAGCTTAGTAGCGGGGTGGTATGATGAGCAGTTCTTC
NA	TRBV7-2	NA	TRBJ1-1	CASSFGEMNTEAFF	TGTGCCAGCAGCTTCGGGGAGATGAACACTGAAGCTTTCTTT
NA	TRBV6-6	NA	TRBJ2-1	CAFSQPEGEQFF	TGTGCCTTCAGCCAGCCTGAAGGTGAGCAGTTCTTC
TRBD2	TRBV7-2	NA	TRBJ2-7	CASSLGLAGHYEQYF	TGTGCCAGCAGCTTAGGCCTAGCGGGACACTACGAGCAGTACTTC
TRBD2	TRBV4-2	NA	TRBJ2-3	CASSRKLAGVGDTQYF	TGTGCCAGCAGCCGGAAACTAGCGGGAGTGGGAGATACGCAGTATTTT
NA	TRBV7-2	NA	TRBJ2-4	CASSPSLAKNIQYF	TGTGCCAGCAGCCCATCCCTAGCCAAAAACATTCAGTACTTC
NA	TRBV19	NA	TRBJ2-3	CARVFPGSADTQYF	TGTGCCAGAGTGTTTCCGGGGTCCGCCGATACGCAGTATTTT
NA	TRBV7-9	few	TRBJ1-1	CASTPGNRDTGGRNTEAFF	TGTGCCAGCACTCCGGGAAACCGGGACACCGGAGGGAGGAACACTGAAGCTTTCTTT
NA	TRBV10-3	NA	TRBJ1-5	CATQEVESPNQPQHF	TGTGCCACTCAAGAGGTGGAGTCACCCAATCAGCCCCAGCATTTT
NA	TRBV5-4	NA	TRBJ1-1	CASSGRGDGEAFF	TGTGCCAGCAGCGGGAGGGGGGACGGTGAAGCTTTCTTT
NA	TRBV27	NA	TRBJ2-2	CASSLSERKRELFF	TGTGCCAGCAGTTTGTCGGAGAGAAAAAGGGAGCTGTTTTTT
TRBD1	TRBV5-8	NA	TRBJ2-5	CASSLDRGETQYF	TGTGCCAGCAGCTTGGACAGGGGAGAGACCCAGTACTTC
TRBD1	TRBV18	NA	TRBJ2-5	CASSPRDRSQETQYF	TGTGCCAGCTCACCCCGGGACAGGAGCCAAGAGACCCAGTACTTC
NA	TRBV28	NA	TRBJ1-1	CASSLRVDTEAFF	TGTGCCAGCAGTTTAAGGGTTGACACTGAAGCTTTCTTT
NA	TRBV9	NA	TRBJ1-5	CASSKQGYNQPQHF	TGTGCCAGCAGCAAACAGGGTTACAATCAGCCCCAGCATTTT
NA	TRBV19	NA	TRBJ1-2	CASTHAERPIYGYTF	TGTGCCAGCACCCACGCAGAGAGGCCCATCTATGGCTACACCTTC
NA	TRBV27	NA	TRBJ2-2	CASSLLGRNTGELFF	TGTGCCAGCAGTTTATTAGGTCGAAACACCGGGGAGCTGTTTTTT
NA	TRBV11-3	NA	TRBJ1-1	CASSSSGNTEAFF	TGTGCCAGCAGCTCCAGCGGAAACACTGAAGCTTTCTTT
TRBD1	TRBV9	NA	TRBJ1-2	CASSVADRGVYGYTF	TGTGCCAGCAGCGTAGCGGACAGGGGGGTCTATGGCTACACCTTC
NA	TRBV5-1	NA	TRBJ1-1	CASTPTLRGGEAFF	TGCGCCAGCACGCCGACCCTCAGGGGCGGCGAAGCTTTCTTT